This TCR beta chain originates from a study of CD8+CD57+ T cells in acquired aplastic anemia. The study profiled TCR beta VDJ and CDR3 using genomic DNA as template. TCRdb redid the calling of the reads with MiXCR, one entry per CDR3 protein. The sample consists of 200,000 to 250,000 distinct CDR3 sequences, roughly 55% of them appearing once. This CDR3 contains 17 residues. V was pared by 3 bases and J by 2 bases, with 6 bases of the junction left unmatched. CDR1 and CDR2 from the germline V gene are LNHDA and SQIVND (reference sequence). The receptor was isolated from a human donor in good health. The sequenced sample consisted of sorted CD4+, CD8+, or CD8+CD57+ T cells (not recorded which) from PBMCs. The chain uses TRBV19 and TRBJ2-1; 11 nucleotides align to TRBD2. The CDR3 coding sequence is TGTGCCAGTAGTATTCCGACTAGCGGGGTAACCTACAATGAGCAGTTCTTC. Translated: CASSIPTSGVTYNEQFF.